This paragraph covers one T cell receptor (beta chain) sequence. What it binds is unknown. The data belong to a study of response to subunit inactivated influenza vaccine. Study results and limitations: It was the authors' suggestion that each seasonal influenza vaccination recruits few new T cells.

The germline gives CDR1 SNHLY, CDR2 FYNNEI. The V end was cut by 7 bases, the J end by 7 bases, with 20 bases between. The CDR3 runs to 14 residues. TCRdb independently ran MiXCR on the RT-PCR reads; one entry per CDR3 protein. Among about 500,000 distinct CDR3 sequences listed, approximately 15% were seen once. V usage is TRBV2 and J usage is TRBJ2-7; D is perhaps TRBD1 or TRBD2 (5 bases each). The sequences come from CD4+ T cells sorted from PBMCs, collected less than 30 months after vaccination. The clonotype was recovered from a man aged 45 to 75 who received an inactivated influenza vaccine. The CDR3 sequence is CASTSRPGAGEQYF. As DNA, the CDR3 is TGTGCCAGCACCTCCCGCCCCGGGGCCGGAGAGCAGTACTTC. The whole variable domain, remainder taken from reference TRBV2 and TRBJ2-7, is EPEVTQTPSHQVTQMGQEVILRCVPISNHLYFYWYRQILGQKVEFLVSFYNNEISEKSEIFDDQFSVERPDGSNFTLKIRSTKLEDSAMYFCASTSRPGAGEQYFGPGTRLTVT.